This T cell receptor beta chain was observed in a study of identical twins. A single record per CDR3 protein comes from TCRdb applying MiXCR to the 5' RACE reads. The sample shows roughly 260,000 distinct CDR3 sequences, 6% to 8% of them seen only once. The V and J ends lost 5 bases and 6 bases, in that order; junction bases with no gene match: 4. Germline values: CDR1 SGHDT, CDR2 YYEEEE. The CDR3 consists of 12 residues. The same data also contributed to another study, on yellow fever vaccine responses in identical twins.

This TCR was recovered from a woman aged 18-29 years in good health. V usage is TRBV5-6 and J usage is TRBJ1-1, with 7 bases identical to TRBD1. Specimen: CD8+ T cells sorted from blood. The CDR3, as DNA: TGTGCCAGCAGTATCGACAGGGCTGAAGCTTTCTTT. Translating it yields CASSIDRAEAFF.